The 2 T cell receptor beta chains listed next were all sequenced from one sample in a study of T-cell memory formation after mild COVID-19. TCRdb fed the 5' RACE reads into MiXCR, producing one record per CDR3 protein. The repertoire holds 250,000 to 300,000 distinct CDR3 sequences, approximately 8.4% seen once, with around a fifth in the top ten. Sequences were obtained from PBMCs or a T cell subset sorted from them (not recorded which). These receptors all come from a man younger than 35 who had mild COVID-19 (a few samples of this study predate the infection). Cell type and time point are not known.

V and J are TRBV4-1 and TRBJ2-3; 7 bases line up with TRBD1. The CDR3 is made up of 16 amino acids. Trimming removed 1 base from V and 1 base from J; junction bases left unmatched: 5. Germline CDR1 reads MGHRA; CDR2 reads YSYEKL. The CDR3 DNA follows: TGCGCCAGCAGCCAAGGAGGGGGCGACCGCACAGATACGCAGTATTTT. It is translated as CASSQGGGDRTDTQYF.

Written as DNA, the CDR3 is TGCGCCAGCGGGACGACAGGGGGCGGCGAGACCCAGTACTTC. It yields the protein CASGTTGGGETQYF. The chain employs TRBV5-1 and TRBJ2-5; 10 bases align to TRBD1. The CDR3 covers 14 residues. Trimming removed 7 bases from V and 5 bases from J; junction bases left unmatched: 8. Per the germline V gene, CDR1 is SGHRS and CDR2 is YFSETQ.